This record concerns one T cell receptor (beta chain) sequence. This clonotype has a count of ten or more. Its binding antigen is unknown. No much larger clone is present one base from it, and per-base qualities are unavailable. The data were obtained in a study (dated by TCRdb to about 2016). V and J lose 4 bases and 2 bases, and a span of 8 bases separates them. The germline V gene encodes CDR1 DFQATT and CDR2 SNEGSKA (reference sequence). The CDR3 numbers 12 residues from cysteine through phenylalanine. The kept DNA is CDR3 alone, 36 bases in frame from the first base. Preparation of the library involved RT-PCR. The sequencer was an Illumina MiSeq. TCRdb trimmed the raw reads at Q25, called clones with MiXCR and kept productive beta chains. Each CDR3 protein gets just one entry, which takes the most common genes and DNA from the rows behind it. The sample records more than 550,000 distinct CDR3 sequences, 12% to 15% of which are singletons. Around 3.3% of the sample is held by the ten biggest clonotypes.

The source is a female donor in good health, serving as a healthy control. The sample consisted of memory CD4+ T cells from blood. Rearrangement joined TRBV20-1 to TRBJ1-1; the D gene remains uncertain. This receptor carries the CDR3 CSANPLNTEAFF. The nucleotide sequence reads TGCAGTGCTAACCCCCTAAACACTGAAGCTTTCTTT.